Below are 6 T cell receptor beta chains sequenced from a single sample in a study of post-analysis software for immune sequencing data. Their recognized antigens are unknown. Overall study findings and caveats: Five TRBV segments (TRBV5-6, TRBV5-1 and TRBV20-1 among them) occurred more frequently in patients than in controls.

Unique molecular identifiers tagged the TCR beta cDNA libraries. One entry per CDR3 protein results from TCRdb running MiXCR on the PCR reads. The sample consists of about 260,000 distinct CDR3 sequences, about 40% of them appearing once. The sequencing sample was made of blood. The receptors shown here come from a girl under 18 with multiple sclerosis.

The table lists this clonotype with a few counts. The V and J genes are TRBV5-1 and TRBJ2-1; D uncertain. V lost 3 bases to trimming and J lost 8 bases, with 12 bases between them. Germline lookup yields CDR1 SGHRS and CDR2 YFSETQ. This CDR3 has 13 amino acids. The CDR3 protein is CASSSSRRDEQFF. The CDR3 nucleotides read TGCGCCAGCAGCTCCAGCCGGAGAGATGAGCAGTTCTTC.

This clonotype turned up a few times. This rearrangement joins TRBV10-3 to TRBJ2-3; 7 bases agree with TRBD2. The germline CDR1 and CDR2 sequences are ENHRY and SYGVKD. The junction had 7 bases not matched to a gene; V was cut back by 6 bases and J by 1 base. This CDR3 is 15 amino acids long. The CDR3, as DNA: TGTGCCATCAGAGACGGGGCGGGGGGCACAGATACGCAGTATTTT. Its translation is CAIRDGAGGTDTQYF.

Concerning this clonotype itself: A much larger clone is a single base away; this may be a read error. The chain uses TRBV7-2 and TRBJ2-2; the D call may be TRBD1 or TRBD2 (5 bases each). The CDR3 covers 15 residues. V lost 7 bases, J lost 0 bases, and 12 bases lay in between. CDR1 and CDR2 (germline): SGHTA, FQGNSA. The CDR3 DNA reads TGTGCCAGCAACCCCGGGGCGGCGAACACCGGGGAGCTGTTTTTT. Its translation: CASNPGAANTGELFF. Complete variable domain (other parts from reference TRBV7-2 and TRBJ2-2): GAGVSQSPSNKVTEKGKDVELRCDPISGHTALYWYRQSLGQGLEFLIYFQGNSAPDKSGLPSDRFSAERTGGSVSTLTIQRTQQEDSAVYLCASNPGAANTGELFFGEGSRLTVL.

This chain joins TRBV20-1 and TRBJ2-3; D gene uncertain. Germline CDR1 DFQATT, CDR2 SNEGSKA (reference sequence). Trimming removed 0 bases from V and 0 bases from J, with 10 bases in between. This CDR3 spans 15 amino acids. The CDR3 sequence is CSARDRSQSTDTQYF. The CDR3 region has the DNA TGCAGTGCTAGAGATCGGAGTCAGAGCACAGATACGCAGTATTTT.

This chain joins TRBV12-3 or TRBV12-4 and TRBJ2-2; D possibly corresponds to TRBD2 (5 bases). This CDR3 has 15 residues. Trimming removed 6 bases at V and 6 bases at J, with 17 bases between. CDR3 in amino acids: CASSLPGIAAGELFF. In nucleotides, the CDR3 is TGTGCCAGCAGCTTGCCGGGGATCGCGGCCGGGGAGCTGTTTTTT.

As to this clonotype: A much larger clonotype is one base distant, so this may be a read error. The chain carries TRBV2 and TRBJ2-1; no firm D call. V lost 11 bases and J 6 bases, leaving 8 bases between the germline ends. CDR1 and CDR2 from the germline V gene are SNHLY and FYNNEI. The CDR3 totals 10 residues. CDR3 protein: CAGGLNEQFF. The CDR3 region has the DNA TGTGCCGGCGGTCTCAATGAGCAGTTCTTC.